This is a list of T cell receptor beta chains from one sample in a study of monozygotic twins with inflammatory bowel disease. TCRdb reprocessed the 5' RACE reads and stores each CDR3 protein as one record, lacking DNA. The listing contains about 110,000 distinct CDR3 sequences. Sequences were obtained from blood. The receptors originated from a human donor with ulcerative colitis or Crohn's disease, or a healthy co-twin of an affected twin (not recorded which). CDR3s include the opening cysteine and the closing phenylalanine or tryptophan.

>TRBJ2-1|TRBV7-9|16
CASSVHWGEFYNEQFF
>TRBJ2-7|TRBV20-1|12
CSAWGGADEQYF
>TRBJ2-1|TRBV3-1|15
CASSQAGGPDNEQFF
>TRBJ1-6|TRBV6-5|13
CASSRQGNLPLHF
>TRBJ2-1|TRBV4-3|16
CASSQEWSSGSHEQFF
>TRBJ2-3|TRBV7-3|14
CASSQTGSTDTQYF
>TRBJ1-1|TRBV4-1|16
CASSQGTVSMNTEAFF
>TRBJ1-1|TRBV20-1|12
CSASQGGPEAFF
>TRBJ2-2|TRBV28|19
CASGTSLGDPIANTGELFF
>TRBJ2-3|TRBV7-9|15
CASSPSSGAKDTQYF
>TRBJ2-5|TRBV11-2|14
CASSRTGVGETQYF
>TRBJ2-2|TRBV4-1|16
CASSQDGLAFTGELFF
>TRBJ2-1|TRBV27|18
CASSSPTLAGGPVNEQFF
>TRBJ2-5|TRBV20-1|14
CSAFISGGLETQYF
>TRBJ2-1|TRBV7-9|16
CASSLEGSAKYNEQFF
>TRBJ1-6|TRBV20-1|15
CSARDHHGQNSPLHF
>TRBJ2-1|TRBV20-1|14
CSARAGGLVHEQFF
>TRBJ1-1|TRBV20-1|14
CSVSPFGRALEAFF
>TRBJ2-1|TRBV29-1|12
CSVEDIGAGKFF
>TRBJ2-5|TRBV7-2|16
CASSLGLAGGQETQYF
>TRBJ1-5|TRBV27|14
CASSQGGQGQPQHF
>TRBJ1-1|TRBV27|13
CASSSTENTEAFF
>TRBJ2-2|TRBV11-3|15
CASSPAGGRAGELFF
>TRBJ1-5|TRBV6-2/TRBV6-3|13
CASSQVGVQPQHF
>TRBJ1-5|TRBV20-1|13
CSARRQPNQPQHF
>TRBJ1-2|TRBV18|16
CASSPVGGQYNYGYTF
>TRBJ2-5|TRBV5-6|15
CASSGGLAGVETQYF
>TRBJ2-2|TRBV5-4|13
CASRLWGFGELFF
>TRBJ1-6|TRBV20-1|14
CSARDPGGYSPLHF
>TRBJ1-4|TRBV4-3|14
CASSQIYPNEKLFF
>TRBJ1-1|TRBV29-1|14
CSASLTGTPSIAFF
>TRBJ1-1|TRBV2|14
CASKKTGGNTEAFF
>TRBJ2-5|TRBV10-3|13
CAISVGQGETQYF
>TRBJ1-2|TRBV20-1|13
CSARRRINYGYTF
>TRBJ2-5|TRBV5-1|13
CASGEIPKETQYF